This is a list of T cell receptor beta chains from one sample in a study of blood T cell repertoires in COVID-19. Only in-frame clones appear in the TCRdb table, and some are missing; sequencing was by immunoSEQ multiplex PCR. The sample carries approximately 130,000 clones, approximately 86% recorded once. Sequenced: PBMCs or T cells enriched from blood (not recorded which). The origin of the receptors is a woman aged 50 to 65 who had recovered from COVID-19. The CDR3 runs from the conserved cysteine through the conserved F or W. The order of the fields is J gene, V gene, clone size, D gene, CDR3 DNA, CDR3 protein. D genes are given only for firm matches. Size is stated for part of the rows, as once, few or many counts, or as a class when the clone is expanded.

j_call: TRBJ2-7
v_call: TRBV5-6
clone_size: NA
d_call: NA
cdr3_nt: TGTGCCACGGTAGAGGACCAGGGCTACGAGCAGTACTTC
cdr3_aa: CATVEDQGYEQYF

j_call: TRBJ2-4
v_call: TRBV12-3/TRBV12-4
clone_size: NA
d_call: NA
cdr3_nt: TGTGCCAGCAGTTTAACACCAGAAAACATTCAGTACTTC
cdr3_aa: CASSLTPENIQYF

j_call: TRBJ2-1
v_call: TRBV5-1
clone_size: few
d_call: TRBD1
cdr3_nt: TGCGCCAGCAGCTTGAATGCAGGGGGACGCTACAATGAGCAGTTCTTC
cdr3_aa: CASSLNAGGRYNEQFF

j_call: TRBJ2-7
v_call: TRBV18
clone_size: NA
d_call: NA
cdr3_nt: TGTGCCAGCTCACCACCGGGGGGTCCCCTCTACGAGCAGTACTTC
cdr3_aa: CASSPPGGPLYEQYF

j_call: TRBJ2-1
v_call: TRBV7-2
clone_size: NA
d_call: TRBD1
cdr3_nt: TGTGCCAGCAGCTTAGGCGCCAGGGGGCAAAACAATGAGCAGTTCTTC
cdr3_aa: CASSLGARGQNNEQFF

j_call: TRBJ1-2
v_call: TRBV9
clone_size: NA
d_call: TRBD1
cdr3_nt: TGTGCCAGCAGCGCAGGGACAGCTTTCTGGTATGGCTACACCTTC
cdr3_aa: CASSAGTAFWYGYTF

j_call: TRBJ1-2
v_call: TRBV2
clone_size: NA
d_call: NA
cdr3_nt: TGTGCCAGCAGTGAGAGGGGGATCGGAGGCTACACCTTC
cdr3_aa: CASSERGIGGYTF

j_call: TRBJ1-2
v_call: TRBV19
clone_size: NA
d_call: TRBD1
cdr3_nt: TGTGCCAGCCGGCCGACGGACAGGGGAGGCTATGGCTACACCTTC
cdr3_aa: CASRPTDRGGYGYTF

j_call: TRBJ2-2
v_call: TRBV5-6
clone_size: NA
d_call: NA
cdr3_nt: TGTGCCAGCAGCTTGACGACTGGGGAGCTGTTTTTT
cdr3_aa: CASSLTTGELFF

j_call: TRBJ2-3
v_call: TRBV9
clone_size: NA
d_call: TRBD2
cdr3_nt: TGTGCCAGCAGCGTGGGTAGCGGGGGGGCCACAGATACGCAGTATTTT
cdr3_aa: CASSVGSGGATDTQYF

j_call: TRBJ2-3
v_call: TRBV10-1
clone_size: NA
d_call: NA
cdr3_nt: TGCGCCAGCAGGGCGGTGGTTACAGATACGCAGTATTTT
cdr3_aa: CASRAVVTDTQYF

j_call: TRBJ1-2
v_call: TRBV9
clone_size: NA
d_call: NA
cdr3_nt: TGTGCCAGCAGCGTAGACCCAGGGGAAGTAGTCGGCTACACCTTC
cdr3_aa: CASSVDPGEVVGYTF

j_call: TRBJ2-7
v_call: TRBV11-2
clone_size: NA
d_call: NA
cdr3_nt: TGTGCCAGCAGCTTAATCAGGGGCTACGAGCAGTACTTC
cdr3_aa: CASSLIRGYEQYF

j_call: TRBJ2-6
v_call: TRBV3-1/TRBV3-2
clone_size: NA
d_call: NA
cdr3_nt: TGTGCCAGCAGCCGGTTGACACAGGTTAACTCTGGGGCCAACGTCCTGACTTTC
cdr3_aa: CASSRLTQVNSGANVLTF

j_call: TRBJ2-7
v_call: TRBV12-3/TRBV12-4
clone_size: NA
d_call: NA
cdr3_nt: TGTGCCAGCAGTTTTTCCAGGGGGGACGAGCAGTACTTC
cdr3_aa: CASSFSRGDEQYF

j_call: TRBJ2-5
v_call: TRBV11-3
clone_size: NA
d_call: TRBD1
cdr3_nt: TGTGCCAGCAGCTTACCCCGGACAGGGGGCGAAGAGACCCAGTACTTC
cdr3_aa: CASSLPRTGGEETQYF

j_call: TRBJ2-1
v_call: TRBV3-1/TRBV3-2
clone_size: NA
d_call: TRBD2
cdr3_nt: TGTGCCAGCAGCCTCCCGGGACTAGGCAGTGAGCAGTTCTTC
cdr3_aa: CASSLPGLGSEQFF

j_call: TRBJ1-4
v_call: TRBV7-2
clone_size: NA
d_call: NA
cdr3_nt: TGTGCCAGCAGCTTATGGTCAGGGGAAACTAATGAAAAACTGTTTTTT
cdr3_aa: CASSLWSGETNEKLFF

j_call: TRBJ1-2
v_call: TRBV4-3
clone_size: few
d_call: TRBD1
cdr3_nt: TGCGCCAGCAGCCAAGATACAGGACAGGGTGGGGGCTACACCTTC
cdr3_aa: CASSQDTGQGGGYTF

j_call: TRBJ2-7
v_call: TRBV19
clone_size: NA
d_call: NA
cdr3_nt: TGTGCCAGTAGTATACCAGGGCTTTCCTACGAGCAGTACTTC
cdr3_aa: CASSIPGLSYEQYF

j_call: TRBJ1-1
v_call: TRBV3-1/TRBV3-2
clone_size: few
d_call: TRBD1
cdr3_nt: TGTGCCAGCAGCTTACAGGGGGTTGGGACTGAAGCTTTCTTT
cdr3_aa: CASSLQGVGTEAFF

j_call: TRBJ1-6
v_call: TRBV19
clone_size: NA
d_call: NA
cdr3_nt: TGTGCCAGTAGTACTATTCAAGGGGGCTCCTATAATTCACCCCTCCACTTT
cdr3_aa: CASSTIQGGSYNSPLHF

j_call: TRBJ1-2
v_call: TRBV7-8
clone_size: NA
d_call: NA
cdr3_nt: TGTGCCAGCAGCTTAGCTGGCAGGTCTAACTATGGCTACACCTTC
cdr3_aa: CASSLAGRSNYGYTF

j_call: TRBJ1-6
v_call: TRBV19
clone_size: many
d_call: TRBD1
cdr3_nt: TGTGCCAGTACCCGGGACAGCCGAAACCAAAATTCACCCCTCCACTTT
cdr3_aa: CASTRDSRNQNSPLHF

j_call: TRBJ1-1
v_call: TRBV30
clone_size: NA
d_call: NA
cdr3_nt: TGTGCCTGGAGTCTCGCAGGGGTGACTGAAGCTTTCTTT
cdr3_aa: CAWSLAGVTEAFF

j_call: TRBJ2-1
v_call: TRBV28
clone_size: NA
d_call: NA
cdr3_nt: TGTGCCAGCAGTTTACCCAGCGGCAACAATGAGCAGTTCTTC
cdr3_aa: CASSLPSGNNEQFF

j_call: TRBJ1-2
v_call: TRBV6-5
clone_size: NA
d_call: TRBD1
cdr3_nt: TGTGCCAGCAGTAGACAGGGATTAAACTATGGCTACACCTTC
cdr3_aa: CASSRQGLNYGYTF

j_call: TRBJ2-5
v_call: TRBV9
clone_size: NA
d_call: TRBD2
cdr3_nt: TGTGCCAGCAGCGTAGGGATAGCGGGAGTCCAAGAGACCCAGTACTTC
cdr3_aa: CASSVGIAGVQETQYF

j_call: TRBJ2-7
v_call: TRBV6-5
clone_size: NA
d_call: TRBD2
cdr3_nt: TGTGCCAGCAGTTACGACGCCAGCGGGGGCCTTTACGAGCAGTACTTC
cdr3_aa: CASSYDASGGLYEQYF

j_call: TRBJ1-1
v_call: TRBV9
clone_size: few
d_call: NA
cdr3_nt: TGTGCCAGCAGCCCCCCCGCTAACGAGGCTTTCTTT
cdr3_aa: CASSPPANEAFF